The 10 T cell receptor beta chains reported below all come from one sample, sequenced in a study of persistence of HIV-infected CD4 T cells. No antigen is known for these receptors. The immunoSEQ assay was version 4, run in survey mode. Only in-frame clones appear in the TCRdb table, and some are missing; sequencing was by immunoSEQ multiplex PCR. This table holds 37,000 or so clones, 75% to 90% found once. The stimulus was lysate of CMV-infected fibroblasts, around 10 ug/mL. CD40L/CD69 double-negative CD45RO-high memory CD4+ T cells were collected. Specimen: CD4+ T cells sorted from PBMCs after approximately 20-hour stimulation, collected from a patient who received antiretroviral therapy. These receptors were taken from an adult man with HIV who was CMV-seropositive.

This clone was found a few times. The genes are TRBV18 and TRBJ1-5; perhaps TRBD1 as D (5 bases). The CDR3 contains 16 residues. Between the trimmed V and J ends, which lost 3 bases and 3 bases, there was a span of 15 bases. Per the germline V gene, CDR1 is KGHSH and CDR2 is LQKENI. As DNA, the CDR3 is TGTGCCAGCTCACCGAACGGGGCCAGCTACAATCAGCCCCAGCATTTT. Translating it yields CASSPNGASYNQPQHF.

The gene calls are TRBV6-2 or TRBV6-3 and TRBJ2-3, with a tentative D call TRBD2 (6 bases). The V gene lost 6 bases and the J gene lost 5 bases, with 18 bases spanning the gap. The CDR3 is made up of 15 amino acids. Germline CDR1 is MNHEY and CDR2 is SVGEGT. Written as DNA, the CDR3 is TGTGCCAGCAGCCCCTTAGGTAGCGGTGGAGATACGCAGTATTTT. It encodes CASSPLGSGGDTQYF.

This chain connects TRBV6-6 to TRBJ1-3, with 8 bases that match TRBD1. V lost 8 bases to trimming and J lost 3 bases; unmatched junction nucleotides: 6. This CDR3 has 14 amino acids. Germline CDR1 and CDR2: MNHNY and SVGAGI (reference sequence). The CDR3 here is CASFDRGFGNTIYF. Here the CDR3 DNA reads TGTGCCAGCTTCGACAGGGGATTTGGAAACACCATATATTTT.

The rearrangement links TRBV9 to TRBJ1-2, with 11 bases fitting TRBD1. In germline, CDR1 is SGDLS, CDR2 YYNGEE. The CDR3 has 16 residues. After removal of 4 bases from V and 3 bases from J, the junction contained 8 bases not matched to a gene. The CDR3 region has the DNA TGTGCCAGCAGCCTTCGGGACAGGGGGGCGGACTATGGCTACACCTTC. The encoded protein is CASSLRDRGADYGYTF.

The rearrangement uses TRBV4-1 and TRBJ1-3; D remains unclear. Germline loops: CDR1 MGHRA, CDR2 YSYEKL. This CDR3 has 16 amino acids. Trimming took 2 bases from V and 4 from J, leaving 15 bases between them. The CDR3 loop reads CASSQRQASPGNTIYF. The CDR3 DNA follows: TGCGCCAGCAGCCAAAGGCAAGCAAGCCCCGGAAACACCATATATTTT.

This chain uses TRBV20-1 with TRBJ1-1; 8 nucleotides align to TRBD1. Trimming took 6 bases from V and 0 from J; bases not matched to a gene: 9. Looked up from germline, CDR1 is DFQATT and CDR2 is SNEGSKA (reference sequence). This CDR3 region has 15 residues. The CDR3 nucleotides read TGCAGTGCCAGTACAGGGGGAGGAATGAACACTGAAGCTTTCTTT. Its protein is CSASTGGGMNTEAFF.

The chain is built from TRBV29-1 and TRBJ1-2, with D hard to call. CDR1 and CDR2 (germline): SQVTM, ANQGSEA. Trimming removed 6 bases from V and 8 bases from J, with 22 bases in between. This CDR3 spans 14 amino acids. This CDR3 is CSVWSGSPAEGYTF. CDR3 nucleotides: TGCAGCGTGTGGTCGGGGTCCCCGGCGGAGGGCTACACCTTC.

The rearrangement joins TRBV2 to TRBJ1-6, with 9 bases that match TRBD1. This CDR3 is 15 amino acids long. Germline V gene sequence: CDR1 SNHLY, CDR2 FYNNEI. Trimming removed 7 bases from V and 7 bases from J; junction bases left unmatched: 8. The DNA of the CDR3 is TGTGCCAGCACTTTCCGGGACAGGGCCAATTCACCCCTCCACTTT. Translating it yields CASTFRDRANSPLHF.

This clone showed up just once. The CDR3 sequence: CASSTTRTGREQPQHF. For the CDR3, the DNA is TGTGCCAGCAGTACGACTAGGACAGGGCGAGAACAGCCCCAGCATTTT. The chain uses TRBV6-2 or TRBV6-3 and TRBJ1-5; 8 bases line up with TRBD1. Unmatched junction bases numbered 13, after V lost 5 bases and J lost 7 bases. The germline CDR1 and CDR2 sequences are MNHEY and SVGEGT. This CDR3 has 16 amino acids.

The chain employs TRBV25-1 and TRBJ1-2; no clear D. Germline CDR1 and CDR2: MGHDK and SYGVNS. CDR3 length: 14 residues. Trimming shortened V by 4 bases and J by 3 bases, and 12 bases separated the two germline ends. The CDR3 coding sequence is TGTGCCAGCAGTGTTGCCGGCTGGGACTATGGCTACACCTTC. Translation gives CASSVAGWDYGYTF.